The clone carrying this TCR beta chain was counted many times. The antigen remains unidentified. This entry belongs to a study of T-cell reconstitution after alpha-beta-depleted transplantation in children. General study results and limits: Several patients had high TCRbeta diversity at day 60; it came from surviving recipient T cells and thymic progenitors. Reports say that about two months after transplant, the alpha-beta T cells came out of several hundred graft clones that had expanded.

This CDR3 contains 14 residues. Trimming cost V 7 bases and J 8 bases; bases outside gene matches: 14. Germline V gene sequence: CDR1 SQVTM, CDR2 ANQGSEA. Unique molecular identifiers were incorporated during preparation of the TCRbeta library. MiXCR, applied by TCRdb to the PCR reads, yields one record per CDR3 protein. The sample carries fewer than 750,000 distinct CDR3 sequences, 23% recorded once. The source of this sequence is a boy less than two years old who had a stem cell transplant for acute myeloid leukemia, so the T cells may come from the graft donor. The source material was PBMCs, mostly from graft donor cells, sampled 360 days after TCRalphabeta/CD19-depleted stem cell transplant. The chain couples TRBV29-1 to TRBJ2-4; 7 bases align to TRBD1. The CDR3 coding sequence is TGCAGCGCAAGCATTAGACAGGGACCCGACATTCAGTACTTC. Translation gives CSASIRQGPDIQYF.